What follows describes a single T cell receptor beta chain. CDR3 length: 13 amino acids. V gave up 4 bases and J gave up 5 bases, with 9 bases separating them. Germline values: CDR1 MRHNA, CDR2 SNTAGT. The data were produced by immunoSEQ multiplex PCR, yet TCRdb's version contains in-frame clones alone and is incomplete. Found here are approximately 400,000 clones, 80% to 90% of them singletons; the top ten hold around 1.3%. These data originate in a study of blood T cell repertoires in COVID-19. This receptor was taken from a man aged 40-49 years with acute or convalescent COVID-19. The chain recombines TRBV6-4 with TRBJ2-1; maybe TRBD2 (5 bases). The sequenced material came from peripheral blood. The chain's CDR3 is CASSGGSHNEQFF. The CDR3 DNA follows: TGTGCCAGCAGTGGCGGGTCCCACAATGAGCAGTTCTTC.